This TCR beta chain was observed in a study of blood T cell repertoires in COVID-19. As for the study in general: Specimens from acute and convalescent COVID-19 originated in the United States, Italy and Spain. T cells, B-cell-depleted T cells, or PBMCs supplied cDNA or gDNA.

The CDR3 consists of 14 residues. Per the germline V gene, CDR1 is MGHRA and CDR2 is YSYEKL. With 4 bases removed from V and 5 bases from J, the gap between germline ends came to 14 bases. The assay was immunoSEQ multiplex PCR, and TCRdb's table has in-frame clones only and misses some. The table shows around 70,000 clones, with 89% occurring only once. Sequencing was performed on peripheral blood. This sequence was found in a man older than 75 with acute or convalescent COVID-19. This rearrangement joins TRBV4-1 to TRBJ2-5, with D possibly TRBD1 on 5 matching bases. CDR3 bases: TGCGCCAGCAGCCCATGGGCAGGGTCGGAGACCCAGTACTTC. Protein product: CASSPWAGSETQYF.